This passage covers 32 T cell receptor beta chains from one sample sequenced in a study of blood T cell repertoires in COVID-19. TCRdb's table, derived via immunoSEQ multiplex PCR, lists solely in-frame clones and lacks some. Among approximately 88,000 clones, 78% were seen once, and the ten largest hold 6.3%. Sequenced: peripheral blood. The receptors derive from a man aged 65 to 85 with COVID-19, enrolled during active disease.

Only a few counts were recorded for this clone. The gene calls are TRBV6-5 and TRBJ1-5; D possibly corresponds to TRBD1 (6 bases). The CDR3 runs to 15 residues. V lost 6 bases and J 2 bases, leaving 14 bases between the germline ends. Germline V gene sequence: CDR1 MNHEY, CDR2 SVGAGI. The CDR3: CASRQEGVGNQPQHF. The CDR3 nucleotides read TGTGCCAGCAGGCAAGAGGGGGTAGGCAATCAGCCCCAGCATTTT.

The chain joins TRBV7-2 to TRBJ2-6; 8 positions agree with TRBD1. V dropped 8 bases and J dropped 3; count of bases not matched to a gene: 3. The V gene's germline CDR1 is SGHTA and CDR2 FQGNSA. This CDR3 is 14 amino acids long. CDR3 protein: CASAGGRGANVLTF. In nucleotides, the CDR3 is TGTGCCAGCGCAGGGGGCCGTGGGGCCAACGTCCTGACTTTC.

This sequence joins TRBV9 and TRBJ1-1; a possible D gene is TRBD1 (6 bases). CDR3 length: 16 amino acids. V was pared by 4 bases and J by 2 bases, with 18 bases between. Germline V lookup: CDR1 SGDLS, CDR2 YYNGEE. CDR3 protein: CASSPSGQSLNTEAFF. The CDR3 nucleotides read TGTGCCAGCAGCCCGAGCGGACAGTCACTTAACACTGAAGCTTTCTTT. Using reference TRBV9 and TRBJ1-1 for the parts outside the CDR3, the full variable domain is DSGVTQTPKHLITATGQRVTLRCSPRSGDLSVYWYQQSLDQGLQFLIQYYNGEERAKGNILERFSAQQFPDLHSELNLSSLELGDSALYFCASSPSGQSLNTEAFFGQGTRLTVV.

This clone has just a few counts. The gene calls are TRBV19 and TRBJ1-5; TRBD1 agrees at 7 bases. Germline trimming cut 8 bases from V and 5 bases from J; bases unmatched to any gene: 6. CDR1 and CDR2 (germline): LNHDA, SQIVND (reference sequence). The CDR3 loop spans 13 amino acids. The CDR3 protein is CASSLDRDQPQHF. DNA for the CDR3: TGTGCCAGTTCCCTAGACAGGGATCAGCCCCAGCATTTT.

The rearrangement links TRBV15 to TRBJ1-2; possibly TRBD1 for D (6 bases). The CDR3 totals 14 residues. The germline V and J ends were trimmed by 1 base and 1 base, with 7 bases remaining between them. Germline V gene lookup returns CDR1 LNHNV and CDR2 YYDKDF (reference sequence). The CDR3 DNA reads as TGTGCCACCAGCAGAGCCAGGGGTAACTATGGCTACACCTTC. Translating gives CATSRARGNYGYTF. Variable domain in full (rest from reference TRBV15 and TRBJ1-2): DAMVIQNPRYQVTQFGKPVTLSCSQTLNHNVMYWYQQKSSQAPKLLFHYYDKDFNNEADTPDNFQSRRPNTSFCFLDIRSPGLGDTAMYLCATSRARGNYGYTFGSGTRLTVV.

In nucleotides, the CDR3 is TGTGCCAGCAACAGGGACATGAACACTGAAGCTTTCTTT. This sequence encodes CASNRDMNTEAFF. This chain links TRBV7-9 with TRBJ1-1; a weak D match, TRBD1 (6 bases). The length of the CDR3 is 13 residues. Germline CDR1 reads SEHNR; CDR2 reads FQNEAQ (reference sequence). Trimming cost V 7 bases and J 0 bases, with 9 bases left between them.

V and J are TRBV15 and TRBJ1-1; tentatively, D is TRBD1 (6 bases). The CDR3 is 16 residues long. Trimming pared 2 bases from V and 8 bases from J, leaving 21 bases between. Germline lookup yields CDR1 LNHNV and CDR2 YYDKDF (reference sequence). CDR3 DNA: TGTGCCACCAGCAGACCTATACCGTTTATTGGGGGCGAAGCTTTCTTT. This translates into CATSRPIPFIGGEAFF.

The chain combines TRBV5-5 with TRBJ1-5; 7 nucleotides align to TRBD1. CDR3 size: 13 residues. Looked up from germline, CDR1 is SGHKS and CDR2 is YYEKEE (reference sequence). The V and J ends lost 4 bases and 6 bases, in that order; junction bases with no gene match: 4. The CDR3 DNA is TGTGCCAGCAGCCCCCAGGGGGTTCAGCCCCAGCATTTT. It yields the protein CASSPQGVQPQHF.

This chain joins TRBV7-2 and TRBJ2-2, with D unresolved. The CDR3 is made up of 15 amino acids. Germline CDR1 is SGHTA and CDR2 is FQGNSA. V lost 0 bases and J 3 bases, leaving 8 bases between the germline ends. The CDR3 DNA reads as TGTGCCAGCAGCTTAGCCTACCTGTACACCGGGGAGCTGTTTTTT. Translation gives CASSLAYLYTGELFF. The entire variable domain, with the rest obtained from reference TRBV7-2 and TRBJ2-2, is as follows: GAGVSQSPSNKVTEKGKDVELRCDPISGHTALYWYRQSLGQGLEFLIYFQGNSAPDKSGLPSDRFSAERTGGSVSTLTIQRTQQEDSAVYLCASSLAYLYTGELFFGEGSRLTVL.

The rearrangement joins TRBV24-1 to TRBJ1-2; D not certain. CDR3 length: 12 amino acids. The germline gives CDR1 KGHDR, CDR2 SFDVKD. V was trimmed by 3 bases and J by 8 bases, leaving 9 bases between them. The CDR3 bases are TGTGCCACCAGTGATAACAAGAGGGGCTACACCTTC. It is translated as CATSDNKRGYTF.

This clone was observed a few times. CDR3 amino acids: CASSFNRGFFRDTEAFF. CDR3 nucleotides: TGTGCCAGCAGTTTTAATCGAGGCTTCTTTCGGGATACTGAAGCTTTCTTT. The chain couples TRBV27 to TRBJ1-1; no clear D gene. Per the germline V gene, CDR1 is MNHEY and CDR2 is SMNVEV (reference sequence). V lost 3 bases to trimming and J lost 5 bases, with 22 bases between them. The CDR3 covers 17 residues.

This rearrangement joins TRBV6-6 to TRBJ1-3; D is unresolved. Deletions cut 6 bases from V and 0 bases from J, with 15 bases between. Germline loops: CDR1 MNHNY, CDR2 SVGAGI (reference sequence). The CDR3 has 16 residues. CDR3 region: CASSLKRPGSGNTIYF. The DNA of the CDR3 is TGTGCCAGCAGCTTAAAGAGACCGGGCTCTGGAAACACCATATATTTT.

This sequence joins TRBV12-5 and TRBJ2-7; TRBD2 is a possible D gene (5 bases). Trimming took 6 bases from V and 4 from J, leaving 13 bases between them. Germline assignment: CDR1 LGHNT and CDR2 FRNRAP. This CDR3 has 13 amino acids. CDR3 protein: CASGLGSLYEQYF. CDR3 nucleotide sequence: TGTGCTAGTGGACTGGGGAGCCTATACGAGCAGTACTTC.

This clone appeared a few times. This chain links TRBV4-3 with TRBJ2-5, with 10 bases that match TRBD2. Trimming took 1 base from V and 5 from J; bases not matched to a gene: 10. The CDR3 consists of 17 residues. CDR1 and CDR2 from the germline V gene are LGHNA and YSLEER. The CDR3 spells CASSQVSSGRLDETQYF. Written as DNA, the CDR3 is TGCGCCAGCAGCCAAGTTTCTAGCGGGAGATTGGATGAGACCCAGTACTTC.

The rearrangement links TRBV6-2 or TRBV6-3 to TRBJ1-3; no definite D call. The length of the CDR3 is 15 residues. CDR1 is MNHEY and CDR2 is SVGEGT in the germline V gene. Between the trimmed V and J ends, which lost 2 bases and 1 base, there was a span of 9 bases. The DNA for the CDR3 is TGTGCCAGCAGTTACGATACCGGGTCTGGAAACACCATATATTTT. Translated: CASSYDTGSGNTIYF.

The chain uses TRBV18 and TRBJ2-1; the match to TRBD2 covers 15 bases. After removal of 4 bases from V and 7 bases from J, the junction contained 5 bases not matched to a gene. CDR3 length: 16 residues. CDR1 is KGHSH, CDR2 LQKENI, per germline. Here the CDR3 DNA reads TGTGCCAGCTCACAAGGACTAGCGGGAGGGGAGAATGAGCAGTTCTTC. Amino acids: CASSQGLAGGENEQFF.

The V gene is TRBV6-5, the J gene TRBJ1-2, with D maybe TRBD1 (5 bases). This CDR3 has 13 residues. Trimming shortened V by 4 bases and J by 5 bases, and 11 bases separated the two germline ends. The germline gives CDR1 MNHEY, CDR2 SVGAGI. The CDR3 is CASSSHRPYGYTF. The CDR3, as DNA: TGTGCCAGCAGTTCCCACAGGCCGTATGGCTACACCTTC.

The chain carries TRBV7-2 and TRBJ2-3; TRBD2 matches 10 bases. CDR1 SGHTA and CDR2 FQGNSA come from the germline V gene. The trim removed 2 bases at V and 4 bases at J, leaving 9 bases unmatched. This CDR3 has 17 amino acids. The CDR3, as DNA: TGTGCCAGCAGCTTAAACCTAGCGGGGGTTGGAGCAGATACGCAGTATTTT. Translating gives CASSLNLAGVGADTQYF.

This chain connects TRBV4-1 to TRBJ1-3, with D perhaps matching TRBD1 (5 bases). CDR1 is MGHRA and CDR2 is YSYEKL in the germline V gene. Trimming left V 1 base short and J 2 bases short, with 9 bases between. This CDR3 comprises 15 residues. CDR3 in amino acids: CASSQVGTTGNTIYF. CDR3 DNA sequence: TGCGCCAGCAGCCAAGTGGGGACTACTGGAAACACCATATATTTT.

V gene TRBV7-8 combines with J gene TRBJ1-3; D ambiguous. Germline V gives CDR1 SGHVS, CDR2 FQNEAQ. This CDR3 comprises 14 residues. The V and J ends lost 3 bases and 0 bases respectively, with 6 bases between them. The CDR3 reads CASSLARSGNTIYF. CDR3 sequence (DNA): TGTGCCAGCAGCTTGGCCCGCTCTGGAAACACCATATATTTT.

CDR3: CASSQVGTGGTEAFF. The CDR3 bases are TGCGCCAGCAGCCAAGTAGGGACAGGGGGTACTGAAGCTTTCTTT. This chain joins TRBV4-1 and TRBJ1-1; 11 bases fit TRBD1. The CDR3 extends over 15 amino acids. Germline V gives CDR1 MGHRA, CDR2 YSYEKL. Germline trimming cut 1 base from V and 5 bases from J; bases unmatched to any gene: 3.

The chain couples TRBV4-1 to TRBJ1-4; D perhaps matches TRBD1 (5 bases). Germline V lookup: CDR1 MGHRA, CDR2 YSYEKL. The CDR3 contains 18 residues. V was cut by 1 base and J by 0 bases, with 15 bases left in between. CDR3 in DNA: TGCGCCAGCAGCCAAGCGGGCCTCTCGACAGCAACTAATGAAAAACTGTTTTTT. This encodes CASSQAGLSTATNEKLFF.

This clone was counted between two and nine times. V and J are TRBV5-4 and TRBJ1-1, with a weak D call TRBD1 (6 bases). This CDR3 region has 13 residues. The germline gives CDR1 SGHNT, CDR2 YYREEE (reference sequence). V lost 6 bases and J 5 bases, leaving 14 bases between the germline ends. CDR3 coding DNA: TGTGCCAGCACCCCTAGGGGGGGAACTGAAGCTTTCTTT. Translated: CASTPRGGTEAFF.

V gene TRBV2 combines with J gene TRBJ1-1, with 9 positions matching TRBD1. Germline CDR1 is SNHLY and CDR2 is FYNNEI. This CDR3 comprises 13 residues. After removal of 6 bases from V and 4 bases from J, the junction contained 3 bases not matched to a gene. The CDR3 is CASRGTGTTEAFF. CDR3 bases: TGTGCCAGCAGGGGGACAGGGACCACTGAAGCTTTCTTT.

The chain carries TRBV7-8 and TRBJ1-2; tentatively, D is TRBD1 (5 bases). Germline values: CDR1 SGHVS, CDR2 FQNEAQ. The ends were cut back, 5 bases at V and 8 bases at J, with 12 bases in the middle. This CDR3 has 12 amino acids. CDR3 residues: CASSQRGEGYTF. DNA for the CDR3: TGTGCCAGCAGCCAAAGGGGCGAAGGCTACACCTTC.

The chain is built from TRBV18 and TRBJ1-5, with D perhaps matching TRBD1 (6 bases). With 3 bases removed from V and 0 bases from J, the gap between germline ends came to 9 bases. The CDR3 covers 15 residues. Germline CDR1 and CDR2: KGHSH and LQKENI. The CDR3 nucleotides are TGTGCCAGCTCACCGCGACAGGATAGCAATCAGCCCCAGCATTTT. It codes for CASSPRQDSNQPQHF. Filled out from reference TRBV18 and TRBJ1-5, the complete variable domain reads NAGVMQNPRHLVRRRGQEARLRCSPMKGHSHVYWYRQLPEEGLKFMVYLQKENIIDESGMPKERFSAEFPKEGPSILRIQQVVRGDSAAYFCASSPRQDSNQPQHFGDGTRLSIL.

The CDR3 here is CASSLAGQDYGYTF. In DNA form, the CDR3 reads TGCGCCAGCAGCTTGGCGGGACAGGACTATGGCTACACCTTC. The V and J genes are TRBV5-1 and TRBJ1-2, with TRBD1 matching over 8 bases. The CDR3 spans 14 residues. Germline-derived CDR1 and CDR2 are SGHRS and YFSETQ. V gave up 0 bases and J gave up 3 bases; unmatched junction bases: 1.

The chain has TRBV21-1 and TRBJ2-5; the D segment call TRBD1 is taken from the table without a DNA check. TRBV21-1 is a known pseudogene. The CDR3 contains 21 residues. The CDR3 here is CASSSKRTVYRRLPTQETQYF. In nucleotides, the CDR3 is TGTGCCAGCAGCAGCAAAAGGACAGTCTACCGACGCCTACCAACCCAAGAGACCCAGTACTTC.

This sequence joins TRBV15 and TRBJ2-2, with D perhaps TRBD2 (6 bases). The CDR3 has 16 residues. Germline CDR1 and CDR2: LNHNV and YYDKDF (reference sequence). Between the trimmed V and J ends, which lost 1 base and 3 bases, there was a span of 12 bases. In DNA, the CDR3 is TGTGCCACCAGCAGAGCGGAGGGCCGGGACACCGGGGAGCTGTTTTTT. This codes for CATSRAEGRDTGELFF.

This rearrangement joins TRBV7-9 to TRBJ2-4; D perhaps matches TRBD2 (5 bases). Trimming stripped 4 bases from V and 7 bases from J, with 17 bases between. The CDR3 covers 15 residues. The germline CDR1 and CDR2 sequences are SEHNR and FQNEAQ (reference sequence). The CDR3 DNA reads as TGTGCCAGCAGCTCTAACCGAGACTATCTTAACATTCAGTACTTC. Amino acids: CASSSNRDYLNIQYF.

CDR3 protein: CASSEGTGFHEQYF. CDR3 bases: TGTGCCAGCAGCGAGGGGACAGGGTTCCACGAGCAGTACTTC. The rearrangement links TRBV9 to TRBJ2-7, with 9 nucleotides matching TRBD1. The CDR3 spans 14 residues. V gave up 3 bases and J gave up 5 bases; unmatched junction bases: 6. The germline V gene encodes CDR1 SGDLS and CDR2 YYNGEE.

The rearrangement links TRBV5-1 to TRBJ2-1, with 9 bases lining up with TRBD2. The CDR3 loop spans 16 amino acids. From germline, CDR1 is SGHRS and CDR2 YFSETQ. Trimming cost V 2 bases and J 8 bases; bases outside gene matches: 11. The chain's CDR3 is CASSFYAGGRSYEQFF. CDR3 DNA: TGCGCCAGCAGCTTCTACGCGGGGGGGCGGTCATATGAGCAGTTCTTC.